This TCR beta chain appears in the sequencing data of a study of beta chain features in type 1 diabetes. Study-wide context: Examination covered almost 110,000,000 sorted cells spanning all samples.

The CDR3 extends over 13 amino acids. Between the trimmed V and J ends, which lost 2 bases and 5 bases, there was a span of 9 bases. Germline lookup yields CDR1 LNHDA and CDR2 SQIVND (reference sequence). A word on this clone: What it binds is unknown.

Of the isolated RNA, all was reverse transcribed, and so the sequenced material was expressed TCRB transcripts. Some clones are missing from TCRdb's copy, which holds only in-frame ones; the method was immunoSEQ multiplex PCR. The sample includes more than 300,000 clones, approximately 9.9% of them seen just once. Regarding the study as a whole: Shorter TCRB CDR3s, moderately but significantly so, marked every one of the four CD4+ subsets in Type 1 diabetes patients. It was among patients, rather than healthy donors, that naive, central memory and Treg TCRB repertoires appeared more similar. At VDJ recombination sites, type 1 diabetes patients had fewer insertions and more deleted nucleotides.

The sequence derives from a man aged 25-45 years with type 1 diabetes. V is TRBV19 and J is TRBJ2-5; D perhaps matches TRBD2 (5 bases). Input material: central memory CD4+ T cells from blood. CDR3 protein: CASSIQRGETQYF. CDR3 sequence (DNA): TGTGCCAGTAGTATACAGCGCGGGGAGACCCAGTACTTC. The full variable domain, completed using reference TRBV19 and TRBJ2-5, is DGGITQSPKYLFRKEGQNVTLSCEQNLNHDAMYWYRQDPGQGLRLIYYSQIVNDFQKGDIAEGYSVSREKKESFPLTVTSAQKNPTAFYLCASSIQRGETQYFGPGTRLLVL.